A selection of T cell receptor beta chains follows, all from one sample in a study of CD4 T cells in relation to SARS-CoV-2 and coronaviruses. Antigens of these TCRs are unknown. Sequencing was performed with immunoSEQ multiplex PCR; in TCRdb, only in-frame clones are kept and a portion is missing. Among around 32,000 clones, over 60% were seen once, and the ten largest hold under 15%. The specimen sequenced was CD4+ T cells from PBMCs, cultured in vitro. The receptor set was obtained from a human donor in good health. The CDR3 runs from the conserved cysteine through the conserved F or W. Expanded clones are given a class, and other clones once, few, many or no size at all.

V gene,J gene,clone size,CDR3 protein
TRBV11-1,TRBJ2-1,-,CASSLVEMGEQFF
TRBV7-9,TRBJ2-7,-,CASSTLAGKLSYEQYF
TRBV9,TRBJ2-7,-,CASSVGVGEQYF
TRBV27,TRBJ2-7,few,CASSSQGIYEQYF
TRBV7-2,TRBJ2-7,-,CASSQLNGYEQYF
TRBV7-2,TRBJ2-3,few,CASRLGGRETDTQYF
TRBV13,TRBJ2-3,-,CASSRTPGKGDTQYF
TRBV9,TRBJ1-2,-,CASSVQGAGYGYTF
TRBV6-2/TRBV6-3,TRBJ2-1,-,CASSYTGNEQFF
TRBV5-1,TRBJ2-2,-,CASRESANTGELFF
TRBV6-1,TRBJ1-1,-,CASSSRVGGETEAFF
TRBV5-8,TRBJ1-5,-,CASSMTGAINQPQHF
TRBV18,TRBJ2-1,-,CASSPPGSPNHNEQFF
TRBV12-5,TRBJ2-5,-,CASGLIPPGQGSFVVTQYF
TRBV19,TRBJ1-4,-,CARGKAGSLF
TRBV9,TRBJ2-3,-,CASTLAGEAMDTQYF
TRBV7-2,TRBJ1-3,-,CASSFDSTGNTIYF
TRBV18,TRBJ2-7,-,CASSPGTGVYEQYF
TRBV30,TRBJ2-2,-,CAWSKTSGTGELFF
TRBV3-1/TRBV3-2,TRBJ2-5,-,CASSQDRRRLGTQYF
TRBV27,TRBJ1-1,-,CASSFPGGNTEAFF
TRBV9,TRBJ2-2,few,CASSMGLAGTTGELFF
TRBV7-2,TRBJ1-1,-,CASSTQVNTEAFF
TRBV3-1/TRBV3-2,TRBJ2-7,-,CASSLRGLEYEQYF
TRBV12-1,TRBJ2-2,-,CASSPRSSGRCHRELFF
TRBV6-5,TRBJ1-2,-,CASRGGNPNYGYTF
TRBV4-1,TRBJ1-5,-,CASRLPGGPQHF
TRBV19,TRBJ1-5,-,CASSPRWESNQPQHF
TRBV2,TRBJ2-5,-,CASPNRGGETQYF
TRBV9,TRBJ2-5,-,CASSVATGSRETQYF
TRBV4-3,TRBJ2-2,-,CASSQESQHGELFF
TRBV6-5,TRBJ2-1,-,CASRSGLAGYNEQFF
TRBV6-5,TRBJ2-2,-,CASSGTGDTGELFF
TRBV18,TRBJ1-2,-,CASSPSGGEHGYTF
TRBV28,TRBJ1-5,-,CATFPRANQPQHF
TRBV9,TRBJ1-4,few,CASSVGPARKLFF
TRBV9,TRBJ2-2,-,CASSVVSGGTGELFF
TRBV28,TRBJ1-1,-,CASSGRQGVNTEAFF
TRBV19,TRBJ1-2,-,CASSLGQGSPNYGYTF
TRBV10-2,TRBJ2-5,-,CASSAAETQYF
TRBV11-1,TRBJ2-3,-,CASSLSGLTPDTQYF
TRBV7-2,TRBJ1-5,-,CASSLGIQGNQPQHF
TRBV30,TRBJ2-1,-,CAWRTSGRNEQFF
TRBV30,TRBJ1-2,-,CAWSLDSARGYTF
TRBV4-3,TRBJ2-2,few,CASSQALTGRAGELFF